The 22 T cell receptor beta chains below come from one sample, sequenced in a study of T cell changes during pregnancy in multiple sclerosis. Profiled with immunoSEQ multiplex PCR; TCRdb holds only in-frame clones, not every one. The data hold about 40,000 clones, with 92% observed a single time. The starting material was CD8+ T cells from peripheral blood mononuclear cells, obtained in the third trimester of pregnancy. These receptors were taken from a female donor with multiple sclerosis, enrolled in a pregnancy study.

This chain joins TRBV27 and TRBJ1-1, with D uncertain. CDR1 is MNHEY, CDR2 SMNVEV, per germline (reference sequence). Deletions cut 4 bases from V and 1 base from J, with 13 bases between. CDR3 length equals 15 residues. CDR3 loop: CASSSPQRGNTEAFF. The DNA of the CDR3 is TGTGCCAGCAGTTCTCCACAGCGGGGGAACACTGAAGCTTTCTTT.

This chain links TRBV13 with TRBJ1-4, with no clear D. Germline CDR1 reads PRHDT; CDR2 reads FYEKMQ (reference sequence). This CDR3 is 16 amino acids long. Trimming took 5 bases from V and 8 from J, leaving 21 bases between them. DNA of the CDR3: TGTGCCAGCAGCGCCAGACTTCGGGTACCGACGGAAAAACTGTTTTTT. Encoded protein: CASSARLRVPTEKLFF.

Comments on this clone: One junction end disagrees with the germline gene, perhaps due to a read error. The chain has TRBV11-2 and TRBJ2-3; 7 nucleotides align to TRBD2. CDR1 SGHAT and CDR2 FQNNGV come from the germline V gene. The CDR3 runs 14 residues. CDR3 coding DNA: TGTGCCAGCAGCTTGGGGGGAGGGAGGGATACGCGGTATTTT. This encodes CASSLGGGRDTRYF.

J is TRBJ1-5 and V is TRBV7-3, with TRBD1 matching over 9 bases. Germline CDR1 and CDR2: SGHTA and FQGTGA. Trimming cost V 5 bases and J 0 bases; bases outside gene matches: 11. The CDR3 covers 18 residues. The CDR3 DNA reads TGTGCCAGCAGCGGGGGGGGACAGGGACCGTATAGCAATCAGCCCCAGCATTTT. Translation: CASSGGGQGPYSNQPQHF.

The chain is built from TRBV4-3 and TRBJ2-7, with TRBD2 as a possible D gene (6 bases). The V gene's germline CDR1 is LGHNA and CDR2 YSLEER. CDR3 size: 15 residues. With 1 base removed from V and 0 bases from J, the gap between germline ends came to 10 bases. CDR3 sequence (DNA): TGCGCCAGCAGCCAAGGGGCGGGAAGCTCCTACGAGCAGTACTTC. Translating it yields CASSQGAGSSYEQYF.

The V gene is TRBV19, the J gene TRBJ2-5; 8 nucleotides align to TRBD2. V was pared by 3 bases and J by 1 base, with 4 bases of the junction left unmatched. Per germline, CDR1 LNHDA and CDR2 SQIVND (reference sequence). The CDR3 has 15 amino acids. The CDR3 region has the DNA TGTGCCAGTAGTATCGCGGGAGGAATCCAAGAGACCCAGTACTTC. It specifies CASSIAGGIQETQYF.

The V call is TRBV4-3, the J call TRBJ2-7; 11 nucleotides line up with TRBD1. V lost 3 bases, J lost 2 bases, and 0 bases stayed unmatched. The CDR3 has 14 amino acids. Looked up from germline, CDR1 is LGHNA and CDR2 is YSLEER. The CDR3 region has the DNA TGCGCCAGCAGCCAGGGACAGGGGGCCTACGAGCAGTACTTC. This codes for CASSQGQGAYEQYF.

The CDR3 region is CASSAGFWDNSNQPQHF. The CDR3 DNA is TGTGCCAGCAGTGCTGGGTTCTGGGACAATAGCAATCAGCCCCAGCATTTT. The chain carries TRBV6-1 and TRBJ1-5, with D perhaps matching TRBD1 (6 bases). The CDR3 loop spans 17 amino acids. The V gene's germline CDR1 is MNHNS and CDR2 SASEGT. V shed 4 bases and J shed 0 bases, with 16 bases lying between them.

The J gene is TRBJ2-5, the V gene TRBV25-1; TRBD1 agrees at 8 bases. V was pared by 7 bases and J by 5 bases, with 6 bases of the junction left unmatched. Germline lookup yields CDR1 MGHDK and CDR2 SYGVNS. CDR3 length: 13 amino acids. Here the CDR3 reads CASTAGGAETQYF. The CDR3 DNA reads as TGTGCCAGCACGGCAGGGGGCGCGGAGACCCAGTACTTC.

This chain uses TRBV25-1 with TRBJ1-2; D is unresolved. The CDR3 sequence is 13 residues long. Germline V lookup: CDR1 MGHDK, CDR2 SYGVNS. Trimming cost V 0 bases and J 4 bases, with 6 bases left between them. The CDR3 spells CASSEYLSYGYTF. CDR3 coding DNA: TGTGCCAGCAGTGAATATCTCTCCTATGGCTACACCTTC.

V gene TRBV6-4 combines with J gene TRBJ2-3, with 9 bases that match TRBD2. The CDR3 totals 15 residues. The V gene end was trimmed by 3 bases and the J gene end by 1 base; junction bases not matched to a gene: 2. Germline V CDR1 and CDR2: MRHNA, SNTAGT. CDR3 sequence: CASSESSGGTDTQYF. CDR3 in DNA: TGTGCCAGCAGTGAATCTAGCGGGGGCACAGATACGCAGTATTTT.

This chain joins TRBV6-4 and TRBJ2-1; 11 bases align to TRBD2. J was trimmed by 10 bases and V by 4 bases; bases with no gene match: 9. CDR3 length: 15 amino acids. Germline lookup yields CDR1 MRHNA and CDR2 SNTAGT. The CDR3 protein is CASSAGTSGSNEQFF. Written as DNA, the CDR3 is TGTGCCAGCAGTGCCGGGACTAGCGGCTCGAACGAGCAGTTCTTC.

The chain recombines TRBV5-6 with TRBJ2-7; unclear D gene. V was pared by 3 bases and J by 3 bases, with 4 bases between. Germline lookup yields CDR1 SGHDT and CDR2 YYEEEE. This CDR3 has 11 residues. Here the CDR3 reads CASSSLYEQYF. The DNA of the CDR3 is TGTGCCAGCAGCTCCCTCTACGAGCAGTACTTC.

The genes are TRBV6-1 and TRBJ1-1, with D possibly matching TRBD1 (6 bases). With 4 bases removed from V and 3 bases from J, the gap between germline ends came to 12 bases. The CDR3 loop spans 14 amino acids. The germline V gene has CDR1 MNHNS and CDR2 SASEGT. For the CDR3, the DNA is TGTGCCAGCAGTGCCCACAGGGACGACACTGAAGCTTTCTTT. Translated, it gives CASSAHRDDTEAFF.

The V and J genes are TRBV5-6 and TRBJ2-2; D is undetermined. The CDR3 covers 13 residues. Trimming took 2 bases from V and 6 from J, leaving 8 bases between them. The germline V gene encodes CDR1 SGHDT and CDR2 YYEEEE. CDR3 in amino acids: CASSLTGAGELFF. The CDR3 bases are TGTGCCAGCAGCTTAACTGGTGCCGGGGAGCTGTTTTTT.

The V gene is TRBV4-1, the J gene TRBJ2-7; 13 nucleotides align to TRBD2. Trimming cost V 4 bases and J 3 bases; bases outside gene matches: 3. This CDR3 has 15 residues. From germline, CDR1 is MGHRA and CDR2 YSYEKL. This CDR3 reads CASSPGLAGNYEQYF. CDR3 bases: TGCGCCAGCAGCCCGGGACTAGCGGGAAACTACGAGCAGTACTTC.

Remarks on this clone: At one boundary the junction diverges from the germline segment, which might be a read error. The chain has TRBV19 and TRBJ2-2; D may be TRBD1 (5 bases). This CDR3 is 15 amino acids long. Germline CDR1 is LNHDA and CDR2 is SQIVND (reference sequence). The CDR3 region is CASSMWWPDTGELFF. CDR3 sequence (DNA): TGTGCCAGTAGTATGTGGTGGCCGGACACCGGAGAGCTGTTTTTT.

This chain uses TRBV7-8 with TRBJ2-3; 7 bases fit TRBD1. CDR3 length: 14 residues. Looked up from germline, CDR1 is SGHVS and CDR2 is FQNEAQ. V was pared by 5 bases and J by 4 bases, with 6 bases of the junction left unmatched. As DNA, the CDR3 is TGTGCCAGCAGCCTGGAGACAGGGTCAGATACGCAGTATTTT. Translation: CASSLETGSDTQYF.

The chain is built from TRBV19 and TRBJ2-5, with D perhaps matching TRBD2 (6 bases). CDR3 length: 15 residues. V lost 2 bases to trimming and J lost 4 bases, with 14 bases between them. CDR1 is LNHDA, CDR2 SQIVND, per germline (reference sequence). The CDR3 DNA sequence: TGTGCCAGTAGTATAAGATCCGCGGGGTTAGAGACCCAGTACTTC. The encoded protein is CASSIRSAGLETQYF.

This clone is a singleton in its sample. The junction shows a germline mismatch at one end, possibly a read error. The V gene is TRBV7-7, the J gene TRBJ2-5, with D possibly being TRBD1 (5 bases). The CDR3 consists of 14 residues. The germline CDR1 and CDR2 sequences are SSHAT and FNYEAQ (reference sequence). The DNA of the CDR3 is TGTGCTAGCAGTCTTAAGGTCAGGGAAGAGACCCAGTACTTC. Its translation is CASSLKVREETQYF.

The rearrangement joins TRBV7-6 to TRBJ1-1, with TRBD1 as a possible D gene (5 bases). The CDR3 covers 13 residues. V was cut by 1 base and J by 5 bases, with 8 bases left in between. Germline values: CDR1 SGHVS, CDR2 FNYEAQ. The CDR3 loop is CASSLEGLTEAFF. As DNA, the CDR3 is TGTGCCAGCAGCTTAGAGGGACTGACTGAAGCTTTCTTT. Full variable domain (outside the CDR3, taken from reference TRBV7-6 and TRBJ1-1): GAGVSQSPRYKVTKRGQDVALRCDPISGHVSLYWYRQALGQGPEFLTYFNYEAQQDKSGLPNDRFSAERPEGSISTLTIQRTEQRDSAMYRCASSLEGLTEAFFGQGTRLTVV.

The J gene is TRBJ2-1, the V gene TRBV7-3; 7 bases line up with TRBD1. This CDR3 has 16 amino acids. The junction had 14 bases not matched to a gene; V was cut back by 2 bases and J by 10 bases. Germline V gene sequence: CDR1 SGHTA, CDR2 FQGTGA. CDR3 bases: TGTGCCAGCAGCTTATTCCTGGTGACAGGGCCTGACGAGCAGTTCTTC. Residues: CASSLFLVTGPDEQFF.